This TCR beta chain emerged from a study of Graves' ophthalmopathy and Graves' hyperthyroidism. About the research overall: If no ophthalmopathy appeared within 18 months of follow-up, hyperthyroidism was termed stable.

Amplification targeted the TCR beta CDR3 regions, with RNA transcripts as the source material. Scientists carried out first-round RT-PCR using HTBI primers and then a second-round multiplex PCR. TCRdb passed the multiplex PCR reads through MiXCR, listing each CDR3 protein once. The profile covers 500,000 to 600,000 distinct CDR3 sequences, with just under 40% appearing a single time and about 4.1% taken by the ten largest. This clonotype was recorded at least ten times. Antigen specificity is unknown. This CDR3 comprises 12 residues. V lost 0 bases and J 8 bases, leaving 9 bases between the germline ends. Germline lookup yields CDR1 SGDLS and CDR2 YYNGEE. Study conclusions and caveats: The model predicted ophthalmopathy progression with 60% to 71% sensitivity and around 72% specificity. Also, most clonotypes expanded in the thyroid above 0.001 frequency appeared in blood.

The sample consisted of peripheral blood or thyroid tissue (not recorded which). The chain combines TRBV9 with TRBJ2-7, with D possibly called TRBD1 or TRBD2 (5 bases each). This TCR derives from an adult man with Graves' hyperthyroidism. The CDR3 nucleotides read TGTGCCAGCAGCGTAGAGACGGGACAGCAGTACTTC. Translated: CASSVETGQQYF.